This T cell receptor beta chain appears in the sequencing data of a study of tumour-infiltrating T cells in Burkitt lymphoma. Study as a whole: This cohort included all epidemiological subtypes of Burkitt lymphoma. Repertoire clonality predicted overall and progression-free survival. Whole-study results and caveats: Many Burkitt lymphoma patients shared several public clonotypes.

The repertoire was sequenced with immunoSEQ multiplex PCR; TCRdb's copy has only in-frame clones and lacks some. The sample contains around 48,000 clones, around 30% of which appear only once. Notes on this clone: Its target is unknown.

This CDR3 is 14 amino acids long. In germline, CDR1 is MDHEN, CDR2 SYDVKM. The V and J ends lost 5 bases and 6 bases, in that order; junction bases with no gene match: 9. The TCR was taken from a human donor with Burkitt lymphoma. The sequenced sample was tumor tissue. V and J are TRBV28 and TRBJ2-7, with 8 bases aligning to TRBD2. The CDR3 DNA sequence: TGTGCCAGCAGTACTCGGACTAGCCTCTTCGAGCAGTACTTC. Protein sequence: CASSTRTSLFEQYF.